This T cell receptor (beta chain) was captured in a study of T cells in Graves' hyperthyroidism and ophthalmopathy. For the study at large: Peripheral blood was collected at initial diagnosis, before any treatment. The study, taken as a whole, reports: Blood also showed most of the thyroid clonotypes that were expanded above 0.001.

Germline lookup yields CDR1 SGDLS and CDR2 YYNGEE. Trimming removed 4 bases at V and 4 bases at J, with 9 bases between. The CDR3 length is 13 residues. RNA transcripts were the template for amplifying TCR beta CDR3 regions. The primer set for the first-round RT-PCR of the TCR CDR3 was HTBI. Each CDR3 protein is one row after TCRdb ran MiXCR on the multiplex PCR reads. The repertoire holds about 380,000 distinct CDR3 sequences, with approximately 15% as singletons. The hyperthyroidism patients had all been newly diagnosed, and their disease duration was under 2 months. Their ages ranged from 18 to 65 years. Ahead of any ophthalmopathy symptoms, the blood sample was obtained at the first diagnosis of hyperthyroidism. Points on this clonotype: Its antigen is unidentified.

The TCR comes from a man younger than 45 with Graves' hyperthyroidism that later progressed to Graves' ophthalmopathy. The gene calls are TRBV9 and TRBJ1-3; D is unresolved. The specimen sequenced was blood. The CDR3 spells CASSSTRGNTIYF. The CDR3 nucleotides read TGTGCCAGCAGCTCAACCAGGGGAAACACCATATATTTT.